Shown below are 10 T cell receptor beta chains from a single sample sequenced in a study of T cells after yellow fever vaccination. TCRdb processed the 5' RACE reads anew with MiXCR; each CDR3 protein has one entry. The sample shows more than 110,000 distinct CDR3 sequences, under 7% of them seen only once. The material sequenced was CD4+ T cells sorted from PBMCs, taken 10 days after the yellow fever booster vaccination. The receptors originated from a man under 40 who received the YFV17D yellow fever vaccine.

There are many counts of this clonotype. The V call is TRBV7-8, the J call TRBJ1-5; possibly TRBD1 for D (5 bases). V lost 8 bases and J 0 bases, leaving 11 bases between the germline ends. From germline, CDR1 is SGHVS and CDR2 FQNEAQ. The CDR3 has 14 amino acids. The CDR3 DNA follows: TGTGCCAGCTCTCGGGGGTATAGCAATCAGCCCCAGCATTTT. Residues: CASSRGYSNQPQHF.

This clonotype was picked up many times. CDR3 DNA sequence: TGTGCCAGCAGCCAAGATCAACGCTTTAACAATGAGCAGTTCTTC. Translated: CASSQDQRFNNEQFF. The rearrangement joins TRBV14 to TRBJ2-1; D unresolved. Germline V gene lookup returns CDR1 SGHDN and CDR2 FVKESK. Trimming removed 0 bases at V and 5 bases at J, with 11 bases between. This CDR3 has 15 residues.

At least ten counts were recorded for this clonotype. The chain joins TRBV28 to TRBJ1-2; 12 bases map to TRBD1. Germline CDR1 is MDHEN and CDR2 is SYDVKM. The CDR3 covers 16 residues. V shed 5 bases and J 8 bases; nucleotides not matched to a gene: 12. The CDR3 DNA is TGTGCCAGCAGTATTGCCGGGACAGGGGGCACGAAGGGCTACACCTTC. Its protein is CASSIAGTGGTKGYTF.

In its sample, this clonotype was seen many times. The chain couples TRBV20-1 to TRBJ2-3, with TRBD2 matching over 8 bases. Germline loops: CDR1 DFQATT, CDR2 SNEGSKA (reference sequence). V shed 7 bases, J shed 3 bases, and the junction held 9 bases outside the gene matches. The CDR3 totals 14 residues. CDR3 protein: CSEMSGRGTDTQYF. In DNA form, the CDR3 reads TGCAGTGAGATGAGCGGGAGAGGTACAGATACGCAGTATTTT.

The rearrangement uses TRBV7-2 and TRBJ2-1; D is perhaps TRBD2 (6 bases). Trimming removed 6 bases at V and 5 bases at J, with 14 bases between. CDR1 and CDR2 (germline): SGHTA, FQGNSA. CDR3 length: 14 amino acids. The CDR3 protein is CASRAAGFNNEQFF. DNA for the CDR3: TGTGCCAGCAGGGCGGCGGGATTTAACAATGAGCAGTTCTTC.

Worth noting for this clonotype: A much larger clone differs by one base, so this may be a read error. The chain couples TRBV28 to TRBJ2-5, with D possibly being TRBD1 or TRBD2 (5 bases each). The CDR3 runs 12 residues. Trimming shortened V by 4 bases and J by 5 bases, and 8 bases separated the two germline ends. Per germline, CDR1 MDHEN and CDR2 SYDVKM. CDR3 region: CASSSGHETQYF. As DNA, the CDR3 is TGTGCCAGCAGTTCGGGGCACGAGACCCAGTACTTC.

This chain joins TRBV7-8 and TRBJ2-5; 11 bases are a match to TRBD2. Germline V gene data show CDR1 as SGHVS and CDR2 as FQNEAQ. V shed 5 bases, J shed 2 bases, and the junction held 7 bases outside the gene matches. The CDR3 totals 16 residues. CDR3 DNA sequence: TGTGCCAGCAGCGCAAGGACTAGCGGGCCACAAGAGACCCAGTACTTC. Its translation is CASSARTSGPQETQYF.

This clonotype was seen ten or more times. The J gene is TRBJ2-5, the V gene TRBV2; the D gene is possibly TRBD2 (6 bases). Trimming left V 9 bases short and J 5 bases short, with 10 bases between. This CDR3 has 11 residues. Germline CDR1 SNHLY, CDR2 FYNNEI. DNA of the CDR3: TGTGCCAGTGGCGGGGTTGAGACCCAGTACTTC. It codes for CASGGVETQYF.

In its sample, this clonotype was seen many times. J is TRBJ2-5 and V is TRBV29-1, with D unresolved. The CDR3 is 15 residues long. Germline V CDR1 and CDR2: SQVTM, ANQGSEA. The germline V and J ends were trimmed by 7 bases and 0 bases, with 18 bases remaining between them. The CDR3 DNA reads TGCAGCGCAAGCCCCTTCTTTACATACCAAGAGACCCAGTACTTC. Its protein is CSASPFFTYQETQYF.

The J gene is TRBJ2-7, the V gene TRBV5-1; 8 bases align to TRBD2. Germline V lookup: CDR1 SGHRS, CDR2 YFSETQ. The CDR3 is made up of 20 amino acids. V shed 4 bases, J shed 2 bases, and the junction held 23 bases outside the gene matches. The CDR3 coding sequence is TGCGCCAGCAGCACCCCTGGCCCAGGGGAACAAAGCGGGAGTCCCTACGAGCAGTACTTC. Protein product: CASSTPGPGEQSGSPYEQYF.